This T cell receptor beta chain stems from a study of T-cell memory formation after mild COVID-19. V lost 7 bases to trimming and J lost 0 bases; unmatched junction nucleotides: 7. The CDR3 is 15 residues long. Germline V gene sequence: CDR1 SQVTM, CDR2 ANQGSEA. The table lists this clonotype with many counts. Antigen specificity is unknown. Findings of the study overall: A second wave expanding day 15 to 37 was CD4+-biased; contracting clones were balanced. Researchers report contracting CD4+ clones mostly in CM and EM, with CD8+ clones in EMRA. Pre-infection memory already had some responding clones, implying cross-reactive memory joined.

Using constant-segment primers, 5'RACE produced TCR alpha and TCR beta cDNA libraries carrying sample barcodes and UMIs. TCRdb re-derived calls from the 5' RACE reads in MiXCR, one entry per CDR3 protein. The sample has roughly 600,000 distinct CDR3 sequences; more than 15% are singletons. Sequenced material: PBMCs or a T cell subset sorted from them (not recorded which). The origin of this receptor is an adult woman who had mild COVID-19 (a few samples of this study predate the infection). Cell type and time point are not known. V and J are TRBV29-1 and TRBJ2-5; TRBD1 matches at 11 bases. In DNA, the CDR3 is TGCAGCGCCGCGAGGGACAGGGGGGACCAAGAGACCCAGTACTTC. It is translated as CSAARDRGDQETQYF.